These 11 T cell receptor beta chains were sequenced from one sample in a study of radiation and T cells in renal cell carcinoma. Some clones are missing from TCRdb's copy, which holds only in-frame ones; the method was immunoSEQ multiplex PCR. The data hold 95,000 or so clones, with 65% to 90% observed a single time. Time point defined: baseline pretreatment blood. Specified treatment: 15 Gy SBRT to primary tumor, nephrectomy 4 weeks later. This specimen consisted of blood, obtained from a patient whose treatment included radiotherapy and nephrectomy. These receptors were collected from a man aged 45 to 65 with renal cell carcinoma.

The V call is TRBV5-1, the J call TRBJ2-7; D gene unclear. V was pared by 1 base and J by 2 bases, with 10 bases between. Germline loops: CDR1 SGHRS, CDR2 YFSETQ. The CDR3 extends over 14 amino acids. The CDR3 spells CASSLSQPAYEQYF. The CDR3 coding sequence is TGCGCCAGCAGCTTGTCACAGCCGGCCTACGAGCAGTACTTC.

The genes are TRBV30 and TRBJ2-5; D not certain. The CDR3 consists of 14 residues. V lost 4 bases and J lost 5, with 17 bases in between. From germline, CDR1 is GTSNPN and CDR2 SVGIG (reference sequence). CDR3 bases: TGTGCCTGGAATCAGAACTCCCAAGGGGAGACCCAGTACTTC. Amino acid sequence: CAWNQNSQGETQYF.

The chain joins TRBV6-6 to TRBJ2-7, with D unresolved. CDR3 length: 12 residues. Trimming shortened V by 4 bases and J by 0 bases, and 4 bases separated the two germline ends. Germline assignment: CDR1 MNHNY and CDR2 SVGAGI (reference sequence). The CDR3 spells CASSSVSYEQYF. In DNA form, the CDR3 reads TGTGCCAGCAGTTCAGTCTCCTACGAGCAGTACTTC.

J is TRBJ1-5 and V is TRBV7-8; D gene uncertain. V was shortened by 1 base and J by 7 bases, with 8 bases between the two germline ends. The CDR3 is 13 amino acids. Germline V gene sequence: CDR1 SGHVS, CDR2 FQNEAQ. Written as DNA, the CDR3 is TGTGCCAGCAGCTTAGAAGAAGGCCAGCCCCAGCATTTT. This gives the protein CASSLEEGQPQHF.

The chain employs TRBV6-5 and TRBJ1-4; 10 bases line up with TRBD1. There are 14 residues in the CDR3. CDR1 is MNHEY and CDR2 is SVGAGI in the germline V gene. V was pared by 0 bases and J by 10 bases, with 2 bases of the junction left unmatched. The CDR3 region has the DNA TGTGCCAGCAGTTACTCGACAGGGGGCGGAAAACTGTTTTTT. Translated: CASSYSTGGGKLFF.

The chain is built from TRBV15 and TRBJ2-3; the match to TRBD2 covers 8 bases. CDR3 size: 17 residues. V lost 3 bases and J lost 6; bases outside the gene matches: 14. Germline V gene sequence: CDR1 LNHNV, CDR2 YYDKDF (reference sequence). CDR3: CATSSGTSRGGRDTQYF. The CDR3 DNA reads TGTGCCACCAGCAGCGGGACTAGTAGGGGCGGCCGTGATACGCAGTATTTT.

The gene calls are TRBV5-1 and TRBJ2-1; 10 nucleotides align to TRBD2. This CDR3 comprises 14 residues. The germline V gene encodes CDR1 SGHRS and CDR2 YFSETQ. The V segment lost 5 bases and the J segment 5 bases; nucleotides outside the gene matches: 4. CDR3 nucleotides: TGCGCCAGCAGTAGCGGGAGGCCCAACAATGAGCAGTTCTTC. Translation: CASSSGRPNNEQFF. Filled out from reference TRBV5-1 and TRBJ2-1, the complete variable domain reads KAGVTQTPRYLIKTRGQQVTLSCSPISGHRSVSWYQQTPGQGLQFLFEYFSETQRNKGNFPGRFSGRQFSNSRSEMNVSTLELGDSALYLCASSSGRPNNEQFFGPGTRLTVL.

This sequence joins TRBV7-2 and TRBJ1-2; 7 nucleotides agree with TRBD1. CDR1 and CDR2 from the germline V gene are SGHTA and FQGNSA. The CDR3 extends over 18 amino acids. After removal of 2 bases from V and 3 bases from J, the junction contained 15 bases not matched to a gene. CDR3 sequence reads: CASSLSTMRSGGDYGYTF. The CDR3 DNA follows: TGTGCCAGCAGCTTAAGCACGATGAGATCAGGGGGTGACTATGGCTACACCTTC.

The CDR3 region has the DNA TGTGCCAGCAGCTCCGCGGGGGCCAACGTCCTGACTTTC. Translation gives CASSSAGANVLTF. V is TRBV7-9 and J is TRBJ2-6; D remains ambiguous. This CDR3 comprises 13 residues. Trimming cost V 4 bases and J 4 bases, with 5 bases left between them. Looked up from germline, CDR1 is SEHNR and CDR2 is FQNEAQ (reference sequence).

The rearrangement links TRBV5-5 to TRBJ2-7; TRBD2 matches 7 bases. The CDR3 contains 14 residues. The J segment lost 5 bases and the V segment lost 4 bases, leaving 9 bases of the junction unmatched. CDR1 and CDR2 (germline): SGHKS, YYEKEE (reference sequence). CDR3 DNA: TGTGCCAGCAGCCCCCGAGCGGGGTCTAACGAGCAGTACTTC. Protein sequence: CASSPRAGSNEQYF.

The chain combines TRBV9 with TRBJ1-2, with 8 bases aligning to TRBD1. CDR1 is SGDLS, CDR2 YYNGEE, per germline. J gave up 6 bases and V 2 bases, and 6 bases lay outside the gene matches. The CDR3 is made up of 14 amino acids. The CDR3 DNA follows: TGTGCCAGCAGCGTCGGCAGGGGGCTTGATGGCTACACCTTC. Encoded protein: CASSVGRGLDGYTF.